Sequencing of this TCR beta chain was carried out in a study of molecular identifiers for immune sequencing clone quantification. CDR3 length: 15 amino acids. Germline CDR1 is SGHTA and CDR2 is FQGNSA. Study conclusions and caveats: Because of identical TCR molecules sharing a barcode, sizes of highly expanded clones could be underestimated.

In the case of this clonotype: No antigen is known for it. A read error may produce the germline difference seen at one junction end.

Previously described methods with listed TCR primers produced the bulk TCR libraries. MiXCR, run by TCRdb on the PCR reads, gives a single entry per CDR3 protein. The sample records some 320,000 distinct CDR3 sequences, roughly a quarter being singletons. Sequencing was carried out using naive CD8+ T cells from blood, with Jurkat cell RNA spiked in. As for subset: FACS-sorted CD8+CD4-CCR7+CD45RA+ naive T cells. The genes are TRBV7-2 and TRBJ1-3; D unclear. This TCR came from a human donor in good health. Some libraries in this study had Jurkat cell RNA spiked in. For the CDR3, the DNA is TGTGCCAGCAGCTTATTTGAGGGAGCTGGAAACACCGTATATTTT. Protein product: CASSLFEGAGNTVYF.